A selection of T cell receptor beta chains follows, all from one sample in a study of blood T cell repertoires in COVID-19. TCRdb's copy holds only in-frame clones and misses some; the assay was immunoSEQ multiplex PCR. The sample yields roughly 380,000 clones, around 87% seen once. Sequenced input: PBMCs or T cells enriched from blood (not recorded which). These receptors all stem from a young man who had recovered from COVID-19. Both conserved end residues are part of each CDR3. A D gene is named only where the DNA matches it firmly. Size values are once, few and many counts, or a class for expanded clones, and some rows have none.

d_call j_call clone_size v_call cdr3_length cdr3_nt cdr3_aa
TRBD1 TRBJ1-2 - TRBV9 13 TGTGCCAGCAGCGGCGGACAGGGTTATGGCTACACCTTC CASSGGQGYGYTF
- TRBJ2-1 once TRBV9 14 TGTGCCAGCAGCGCAAGCGGCTCCTACAATGAGCAGTTCTTC CASSASGSYNEQFF
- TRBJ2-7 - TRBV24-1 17 TGTGCCACCAGACTGAGACTGTGTCGGTCCCTTACGGGAGAGCAGTACTTC CATRLRLCRSLTGEQYF
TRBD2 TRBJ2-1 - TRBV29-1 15 TGCAGCGTTTCGGGGACTAGCGGGGACCACAATGAGCAGTTCTTC CSVSGTSGDHNEQFF
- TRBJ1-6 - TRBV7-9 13 TGTGCCAGCAGACAGGGTTTGGATTCACCCCTCCACTTT CASRQGLDSPLHF
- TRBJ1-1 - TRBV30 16 TGTGCCTGGAGTTTGAGGACACTGACCATGAACACTGAAGCTTTCTTT CAWSLRTLTMNTEAFF
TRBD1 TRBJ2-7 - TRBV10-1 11 TGCGCCAGCAGTGGGACAGGAGAGCAGTACTTC CASSGTGEQYF
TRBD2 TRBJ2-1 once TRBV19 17 TGTGCCAGTAGTATGGTAGCGGGGTTTATCTTTTACAATGAGCAGTTCTTC CASSMVAGFIFYNEQFF
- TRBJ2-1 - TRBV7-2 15 TGTGCCAGCAGCTTGACTTTGGTCGGGGGTAATGAGCAGTTCTTC CASSLTLVGGNEQFF
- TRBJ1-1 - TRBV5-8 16 TGTGCCAGCAGATCTCAACCTGGGGCCATGAACACTGAAGCTTTCTTT CASRSQPGAMNTEAFF
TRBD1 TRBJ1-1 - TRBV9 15 TGTGCCAGCAGCGCCCAACAGGGGAGTGGCACTGAAGCTTTCTTT CASSAQQGSGTEAFF
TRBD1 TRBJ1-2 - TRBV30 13 TGTGCCTGGAGCAGGGGGCTTAGTGATGGCTACACCTTC CAWSRGLSDGYTF
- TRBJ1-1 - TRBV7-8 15 TGTGCCAGCAGCCAGGGACTCAGAGCCCTCACTGAAGCTTTCTTT CASSQGLRALTEAFF
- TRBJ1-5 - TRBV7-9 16 TGTGCCAGCAGCTTGAGTACAGCCGGCCTAAATCAGCCCCAGCATTTT CASSLSTAGLNQPQHF
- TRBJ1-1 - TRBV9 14 TGTGCCAGCAGGGCACTAAGCGGGAACACTGAAGCTTTCTTT CASRALSGNTEAFF
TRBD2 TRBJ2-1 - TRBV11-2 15 TGTGCCAGCAGCCGCCTTAGCGGGGGGGCTTATGAGCAGTTCTTC CASSRLSGGAYEQFF
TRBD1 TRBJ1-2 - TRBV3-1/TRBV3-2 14 TGTGCCAGCACCATCACAGGGGGGAGCTATGGCTACACCTTC CASTITGGSYGYTF
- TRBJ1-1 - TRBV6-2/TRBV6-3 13 TGTGCCAGCAGCCTACTTGGTTTTGCTGAAGCTTTCTTT CASSLLGFAEAFF
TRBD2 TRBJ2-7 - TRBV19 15 TGTGCCAGTGGCGGGACTAGTAATCGAAAGCACGAGCAGTACTTC CASGGTSNRKHEQYF
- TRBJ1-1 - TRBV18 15 TGTGCCAGCTCACCGATACAGGGCCTAAGGGCTGAAGCTTTCTTT CASSPIQGLRAEAFF
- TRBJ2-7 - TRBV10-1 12 TGCGCCAGCAGTGAGAGCGTTATCGAGCAGTACTTC CASSESVIEQYF
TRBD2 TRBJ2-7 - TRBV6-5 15 TGTGCCAGCAGTTCCCCCGGGACTAGCAGCTACGAGCAGTACTTC CASSSPGTSSYEQYF
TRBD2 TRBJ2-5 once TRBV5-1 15 TGCGCCAGCAGCTTGGCCGGGGGGACCCAAGAGACCCAGTACTTC CASSLAGGTQETQYF
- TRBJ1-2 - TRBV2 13 TGTGCCAGCAGTCCCGAGGGCCTCTATGGCTACACCTTC CASSPEGLYGYTF
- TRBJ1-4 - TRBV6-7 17 TGTGCCAGCAGTTACTCGTATTGCCAGGGGAAGGGTGAAAAACTGTTTTTT CASSYSYCQGKGEKLFF